The rows below give T cell receptor beta chains drawn from one sample of a study of radiation and T cells in renal cell carcinoma. Measured with immunoSEQ multiplex PCR; TCRdb has only the in-frame clones, and not every one. The data contain approximately 90,000 clones, around 81% of them seen just once; the ten biggest clones take up roughly 10%. The input for sequencing was blood, taken from a patient whose treatment included radiotherapy and nephrectomy. Receptors were obtained from a man between 50 and 59 years old with renal cell carcinoma. Each CDR3 is given with its conserved first and last residue. The D gene is left open where the match is weak. Clone size is shown for a subset of rows, as once, few, many or a class of expanded clone.

TRBV7-9,NA,NA,TRBJ2-5,TGTGCCAGCAGCACGCTAGGGTTTTCGCAAGAGACCCAGTACTTC,CASSTLGFSQETQYF
TRBV7-8,NA,NA,TRBJ1-1,TGTGCCAGCAGCATAGGACGGGGGAACACTGAAGCTTTCTTT,CASSIGRGNTEAFF
TRBV4-2,NA,NA,TRBJ2-3,TGTGCCAGCAGCCAAGGTAGCCAGGGGTTAAATACGCAGTATTTT,CASSQGSQGLNTQYF
TRBV20-1,NA,NA,TRBJ2-7,TGCAGTGCTAGCTCAAGCTCCGAGCAGTACTTC,CSASSSSEQYF
TRBV5-1,few,TRBD1,TRBJ1-1,TGCGCCAGCAGCTCCAGGACAGGGGAGGCTGAAGCTTTCTTT,CASSSRTGEAEAFF
TRBV7-9,NA,TRBD2,TRBJ2-7,TGTGCCAGCAGCTTAGGGGGACTAGCGATGGTCTACGAGCAGTACTTC,CASSLGGLAMVYEQYF
TRBV6-5,NA,NA,TRBJ1-5,TGTGCCAGCAGTTACAGGCTATTCCAGCCCCAGCATTTT,CASSYRLFQPQHF
TRBV30,once,NA,TRBJ2-7,TGTGCCTGGAGTCCCTTGGGGTATGAGGGTGGATTCTACGAGCAGTACTTC,CAWSPLGYEGGFYEQYF
TRBV7-2,NA,NA,TRBJ2-7,TGTGCCAGCAGCTTATCCAATCAGTACGAGCAGTACTTC,CASSLSNQYEQYF
TRBV7-6,few,NA,TRBJ1-5,TGTGCCAGCAGCCCCCGAAATCAGCCCCAGCATTTT,CASSPRNQPQHF
TRBV6-5,NA,NA,TRBJ2-5,TGTGCCAGCAGGGTCGGGACTTTAAAAAGGGAGACCCAGTACTTC,CASRVGTLKRETQYF
TRBV28,NA,TRBD1,TRBJ2-1,TGTGCCAGCAGTCCCGTACAGGGGTGGGTAGACAATGAGCAGTTCTTC,CASSPVQGWVDNEQFF
TRBV11-3,NA,TRBD2,TRBJ2-3,TGTGCCAGCAGTCAAGCGGGGGGACAATCAGATACGCAGTATTTT,CASSQAGGQSDTQYF
TRBV7-6,NA,TRBD2,TRBJ2-1,TGTGCCAGCAGCTCGGAAGCGGGGCCCATTATTAATGAGCAGTTCTTC,CASSSEAGPIINEQFF
TRBV28,NA,NA,TRBJ1-2,TGTGCCAGCACCGAGGTGGGCCCGGGAGACGGCTACACCTTC,CASTEVGPGDGYTF
TRBV6-5,NA,NA,TRBJ2-7,TGTGCCAGCAGTCCGGACAGTTCCGATTACGAGCAGTACTTC,CASSPDSSDYEQYF
TRBV28,once,TRBD1,TRBJ1-1,TGTGCCAGCAGTTTATACAGGGGATATACTGAAGCTTTCTTT,CASSLYRGYTEAFF
TRBV2,few,NA,TRBJ2-5,TGTGCCAGCAGTGAAGCGCCCGGATTACAAGAGACCCAGTACTTC,CASSEAPGLQETQYF
TRBV7-9,NA,NA,TRBJ1-3,TGTGCCAGCAGCTTAGCAGGGTCTGGAAACACCATATATTTT,CASSLAGSGNTIYF
TRBV2,NA,NA,TRBJ1-6,TGTGCCAGCAGTTTCGGTAATTCACCCCTCCACTTT,CASSFGNSPLHF
TRBV28,NA,TRBD1,TRBJ1-1,TGTGCCAGCCAGGGGGGATCGTCGAACACTGAAGCTTTCTTT,CASQGGSSNTEAFF
TRBV5-5,NA,TRBD1,TRBJ1-1,TGTGCCAGCAGCAGGGGACAGGGGTACACTGAAGCTTTCTTT,CASSRGQGYTEAFF
TRBV5-1,NA,TRBD2,TRBJ2-7,TGCGCCAGCAGCATAGTAGCGGGAGGGATGGGCGAGCAGTACTTC,CASSIVAGGMGEQYF
TRBV28,NA,TRBD1,TRBJ2-5,TGTGCCAGCACCCGAGGGGGCCAGGGTCAAGAGACCCAGTACTTC,CASTRGGQGQETQYF
TRBV2,NA,NA,TRBJ2-3,TGTGCCAGCAGTGAACCTGACACCCCTAGCACAGATACGCAGTATTTT,CASSEPDTPSTDTQYF
TRBV28,NA,NA,TRBJ2-7,TGTGCCAGCAGTTCCGGGACGCCAACCTACGAGCAGTACTTC,CASSSGTPTYEQYF
TRBV5-1,NA,NA,TRBJ1-1,TGCGCCAGCAGCAGCCTTGGGTCAGGGCACCCCACTGAAGCTTTCTTT,CASSSLGSGHPTEAFF
TRBV18,NA,NA,TRBJ1-1,TGTGCCAGCTCACCACGGACAACACCGAACACTGAAGCTTTCTTT,CASSPRTTPNTEAFF
TRBV6-5,NA,NA,TRBJ1-1,TGTGCCAGCAGTTATGTGGGGGAGGGCACTGAAGCTTTCTTT,CASSYVGEGTEAFF
TRBV9,NA,NA,TRBJ1-6,TGTGCCAGCAGCTTGGACCCAGGAAAATCACCCCTCCACTTT,CASSLDPGKSPLHF
TRBV7-2,NA,NA,TRBJ1-2,TGTGCCAGCAGCCCCTTGGAAGGGATAGACTATGGCTACACCTTC,CASSPLEGIDYGYTF
TRBV5-1,many,NA,TRBJ1-5,TGCGCCAGCAGCTTGGTCCCAGGGGGCAATCAGCCCCAGCATTTT,CASSLVPGGNQPQHF
TRBV21-1,NA,NA,TRBJ1-2,TGTGCCAGCAGCAAAAAGGCGGGGGACAGGTCTGGCTATGGCTACACCTTC,CASSKKAGDRSGYGYTF
TRBV30,NA,NA,TRBJ1-5,TGTGCCTGGAGTGTTTCGGACAGACGTAATCAGCCCCAGCATTTT,CAWSVSDRRNQPQHF
TRBV18,once,NA,TRBJ2-5,TGTGCCAGCTCACCACTAGGAGGGGAGACCCAGTACTTC,CASSPLGGETQYF